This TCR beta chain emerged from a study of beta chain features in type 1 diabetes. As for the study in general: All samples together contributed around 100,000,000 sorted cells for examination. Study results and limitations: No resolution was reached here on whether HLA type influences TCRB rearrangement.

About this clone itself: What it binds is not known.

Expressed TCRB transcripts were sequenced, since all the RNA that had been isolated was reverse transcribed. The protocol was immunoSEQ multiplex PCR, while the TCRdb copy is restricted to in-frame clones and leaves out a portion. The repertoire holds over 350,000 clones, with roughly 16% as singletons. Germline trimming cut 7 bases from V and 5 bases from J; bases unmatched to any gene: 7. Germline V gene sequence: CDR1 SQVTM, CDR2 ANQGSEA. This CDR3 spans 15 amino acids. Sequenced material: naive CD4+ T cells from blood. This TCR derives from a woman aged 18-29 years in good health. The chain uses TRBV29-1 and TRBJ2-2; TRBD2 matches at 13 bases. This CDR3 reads CSGGLAGVGTGELFF. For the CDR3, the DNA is TGCAGCGGTGGACTAGCGGGAGTGGGGACCGGGGAGCTGTTTTTT.